The 25 T cell receptor beta chains reported below all come from one sample, sequenced in a study of PD-1 blockade in classical Hodgkin lymphoma. The sample's time point: cycle 4 day 1 (C4D1), after less than 7 weeks of nivolumab. Relapse was seen in all patients after autologous stem cell transplantation, and brentuximab vedotin exposure was variable. Using immunoSEQ multiplex PCR, the repertoire was profiled, and TCRdb retains in-frame clones only, with some absent. This sample has approximately 39,000 clones, with 77% found just once. The specimen comprised peripheral blood mononuclear cells (PBMCs), sampled before the fourth cycle of nivolumab. These receptors came from a human donor with classical Hodgkin lymphoma.

The rearrangement links TRBV6-5 to TRBJ1-1; D call uncertain. In germline, CDR1 is MNHEY, CDR2 SVGAGI. V shed 1 base and J shed 5 bases, with 5 bases lying between them. The CDR3 extends over 12 amino acids. CDR3 nucleotides: TGTGCCAGCAGTTACTTTAGAACTGAAGCTTTCTTT. Translated, it gives CASSYFRTEAFF.

The chain carries TRBV13 and TRBJ1-1; 11 bases line up with TRBD1. Trimming removed 4 bases from V and 5 bases from J; junction bases left unmatched: 9. Looked up from germline, CDR1 is PRHDT and CDR2 is FYEKMQ (reference sequence). This CDR3 spans 16 amino acids. The CDR3 loop is CASSSDRGRGKTEAFF. For the CDR3, the DNA is TGTGCCAGCAGCTCGGACAGGGGGCGCGGAAAGACTGAAGCTTTCTTT.

This clone was seen a few times. CDR3 nucleotide sequence: TGTGCCAGCAGTTACGAGACAGGGGGAAGGGAGACCCAGTACTTC. The encoded protein is CASSYETGGRETQYF. The J gene is TRBJ2-5, the V gene TRBV6-5, with 9 bases matching TRBD1. V lost 2 bases and J lost 5; bases outside the gene matches: 6. This CDR3 comprises 15 residues. CDR1 and CDR2 from the germline V gene are MNHEY and SVGAGI.

The rearrangement uses TRBV19 and TRBJ2-3, with TRBD1 identical over 9 bases. The CDR3 extends over 16 amino acids. Losses at the gene ends were 5 bases for V and 2 bases for J; bases not matched to a gene: 8. Germline CDR1 LNHDA, CDR2 SQIVND (reference sequence). This CDR3 reads CASSATGTGTTDTQYF. CDR3 DNA sequence: TGTGCCAGTAGTGCCACCGGGACAGGGACCACAGATACGCAGTATTTT.

This clone was counted a few times. The gene calls are TRBV9 and TRBJ2-5; TRBD1 matches at 8 bases. The CDR3 is 16 residues long. V dropped 4 bases and J dropped 2; count of bases not matched to a gene: 10. Germline CDR1 reads SGDLS; CDR2 reads YYNGEE. The CDR3 nucleotides are TGTGCCAGCAGCCCACGGACAGGGAGGAGGCAAGAGACCCAGTACTTC. Amino acid sequence: CASSPRTGRRQETQYF.

The rearrangement joins TRBV5-1 to TRBJ2-5; the D gene is possibly TRBD2 (6 bases). Germline CDR1 is SGHRS and CDR2 is YFSETQ. The CDR3 is made up of 15 amino acids. The ends were cut back, 7 bases at V and 2 bases at J, with 18 bases in the middle. As DNA, the CDR3 is TGCGCCAGCCTCCCTGGCGGGGACGGACAAGAGACCCAGTACTTC. It codes for CASLPGGDGQETQYF.

The chain recombines TRBV7-9 with TRBJ2-5, with D unclear. CDR3 size: 17 residues. V lost 4 bases and J lost 0, with 18 bases in between. Germline CDR1 is SEHNR and CDR2 is FQNEAQ (reference sequence). CDR3 amino acids: CASSSLPVLADQETQYF. The DNA for the CDR3 is TGTGCCAGCAGCTCCCTCCCCGTCCTGGCAGACCAAGAGACCCAGTACTTC.

Here the CDR3 DNA reads TGTGCCAGCAGTCCCCTTCGCGGGTTTGAGGAGACCCAGTACTTC. Translated: CASSPLRGFEETQYF. V usage is TRBV28 and J usage is TRBJ2-5, with D possibly matching TRBD2 (5 bases). Germline V gene sequence: CDR1 MDHEN, CDR2 SYDVKM. This CDR3 spans 15 amino acids. Trimming took off 5 bases at V and 5 bases at J, with 18 bases between the two ends.

The chain employs TRBV5-1 and TRBJ1-3, with 8 bases matching TRBD1. Germline lookup yields CDR1 SGHRS and CDR2 YFSETQ. The trim removed 3 bases at V and 4 bases at J, leaving 12 bases unmatched. The CDR3 extends over 17 amino acids. The CDR3 nucleotides read TGCGCCAGCAGCTGGAAAGGGACAGGAGGGAACGGAAACACCATATATTTT. The encoded protein is CASSWKGTGGNGNTIYF. Based on the CDR3 plus reference TRBV5-1 and TRBJ1-3, the full variable domain is KAGVTQTPRYLIKTRGQQVTLSCSPISGHRSVSWYQQTPGQGLQFLFEYFSETQRNKGNFPGRFSGRQFSNSRSEMNVSTLELGDSALYLCASSWKGTGGNGNTIYFGEGSWLTVV.

The chain carries TRBV9 and TRBJ1-1, with D unresolved. Trimming stripped 0 bases from V and 1 base from J, with 10 bases between. CDR3 length: 15 residues. Germline assignment: CDR1 SGDLS and CDR2 YYNGEE. CDR3 in DNA: TGTGCCAGCAGCGTAGGAATAGGCGCGAACACTGAAGCTTTCTTT. Amino acids: CASSVGIGANTEAFF.

The rearrangement joins TRBV7-8 to TRBJ2-7; 9 nucleotides line up with TRBD1. Per the germline V gene, CDR1 is SGHVS and CDR2 is FQNEAQ. The CDR3 sequence is 15 residues long. The V gene end was trimmed by 1 base and the J gene end by 4 bases; junction bases not matched to a gene: 5. The CDR3 sequence is CASSLGGTGIYEQYF. DNA of the CDR3: TGTGCCAGCAGCTTAGGAGGGACAGGGATTTACGAGCAGTACTTC.

This clone appeared a single time. The gene calls are TRBV9 and TRBJ1-3, with D perhaps matching TRBD1 (6 bases). Germline loops: CDR1 SGDLS, CDR2 YYNGEE. The ends were cut back, 3 bases at V and 4 bases at J, with 20 bases in the middle. The CDR3 is 17 residues long. The CDR3: CASSDPKRGGSGNTIYF. CDR3 nucleotide sequence: TGTGCCAGCAGCGACCCAAAGAGGGGGGGATCCGGAAACACCATATATTTT.

The rearrangement uses TRBV7-2 and TRBJ2-7; 11 bases map to TRBD2. J lost 2 bases, V lost 3 bases, and 3 bases had no gene match. The CDR3 totals 15 residues. Germline V gene lookup returns CDR1 SGHTA and CDR2 FQGNSA. CDR3 nucleotide sequence: TGTGCCAGCAGCTTGACTAGCGGGGCCGCCTACGAGCAGTACTTC. Residues: CASSLTSGAAYEQYF.

The chain recombines TRBV7-8 with TRBJ1-5; no definite D call. The V end lost 1 base, the J end lost 5 bases, and 6 bases lay between the germline ends. Germline V gene sequence: CDR1 SGHVS, CDR2 FQNEAQ. The CDR3 is made up of 13 amino acids. The CDR3 DNA follows: TGTGCCAGCAGCTTAGAAGCGGATCAGCCCCAGCATTTT. Protein: CASSLEADQPQHF.

J is TRBJ2-3 and V is TRBV6-5; D not resolved. This CDR3 region has 16 residues. Germline values: CDR1 MNHEY, CDR2 SVGAGI. V was trimmed by 0 bases and J by 0 bases, leaving 10 bases between them. CDR3 coding DNA: TGTGCCAGCAGTTACTCGTGGGGTCCTAGCACAGATACGCAGTATTTT. It is translated as CASSYSWGPSTDTQYF.

The J gene is TRBJ2-6, the V gene TRBV6-7; the D is unclear. TRBV6-7 is flagged as an ORF with uncertain function. Trimming stripped 0 bases from V and 0 bases from J, with 3 bases between. This CDR3 region has 15 residues. CDR3 nucleotides: TGTGCCAGCAGTTACTCTTACTCTGGGGCCAACGTCCTGACTTTC. The encoded protein is CASSYSYSGANVLTF.

The genes are TRBV6-4 and TRBJ1-6; 11 nucleotides agree with TRBD1. This CDR3 region has 14 residues. Losses at the gene ends were 6 bases for V and 6 bases for J; bases not matched to a gene: 1. The germline V gene has CDR1 MRHNA and CDR2 SNTAGT. The CDR3 DNA follows: TGTGCCAGCAGGGGGACAGGGGGTAATTCACCCCTCCACTTT. It yields the protein CASRGTGGNSPLHF.

The CDR3 sequence: CASSWGQGAGNTIYF. As DNA, the CDR3 is TGTGCCAGCAGCTGGGGACAGGGGGCAGGAAACACCATATATTTT. This chain links TRBV7-9 with TRBJ1-3; 12 nucleotides match TRBD1. With 4 bases clipped from V and 4 bases from J, the junction kept 2 bases outside the gene matches. CDR3 length: 15 residues. CDR1 is SEHNR, CDR2 FQNEAQ, per germline (reference sequence). The full variable domain, completed using reference TRBV7-9 and TRBJ1-3, is DTGVSQNPRHKITKRGQNVTFRCDPISEHNRLYWYRQTLGQGPEFLTYFQNEAQLEKSRLLSDRFSAERPKGSFSTLEIQRTEQGDSAMYLCASSWGQGAGNTIYFGEGSWLTVV.

V usage is TRBV10-3 and J usage is TRBJ2-7, with 12 bases identical to TRBD2. V trimming: 10 bases; J trimming: 0 bases; junction bases outside the gene matches: 7. The CDR3 length is 15 residues. The germline CDR1 and CDR2 sequences are ENHRY and SYGVKD. The CDR3 DNA reads as TGTGCCACCGGACTAGCGGGGCCCAGCTCCTACGAGCAGTACTTC. Translation: CATGLAGPSSYEQYF.

CDR3 sequence (DNA): TGCGCCAGCAGCCAAAGCAGGGTGACTGAAGCTTTCTTT. Protein: CASSQSRVTEAFF. The rearrangement links TRBV4-3 to TRBJ1-1; tentatively, D is TRBD1 (5 bases). Germline lookup yields CDR1 LGHNA and CDR2 YSLEER. The CDR3 totals 13 residues. V lost 2 bases, J lost 5 bases, and 9 bases lay in between.

This chain joins TRBV4-1 and TRBJ2-7, with a possible D match to TRBD1 (5 bases). The germline V and J ends were trimmed by 0 bases and 1 base, with 10 bases remaining between them. Germline V gene lookup returns CDR1 MGHRA and CDR2 YSYEKL. The CDR3 is 15 amino acids. The chain's CDR3 is CASSQDQGGSYEQYF. In DNA, the CDR3 is TGCGCCAGCAGCCAAGATCAGGGCGGATCCTACGAGCAGTACTTC.

V is TRBV15 and J is TRBJ2-1; a possible D gene is TRBD2 (6 bases). Germline values: CDR1 LNHNV, CDR2 YYDKDF (reference sequence). This CDR3 has 14 residues. V lost 3 bases to trimming and J lost 9 bases, with 15 bases between them. The CDR3 DNA reads TGTGCCACCAGCAGGTCCCGGGGAGGAGCTGAGCAGTTCTTC. It is translated as CATSRSRGGAEQFF.

This chain links TRBV5-4 with TRBJ2-3, with D unclear. Germline loops: CDR1 SGHNT, CDR2 YYREEE (reference sequence). The CDR3 has 11 residues. Trimming left V 1 base short and J 6 bases short, with 3 bases between. CDR3 loop: CASSLSDTQYF. Written as DNA, the CDR3 is TGTGCCAGCAGCTTGAGTGATACGCAGTATTTT.

This clone has just one count. This chain uses TRBV7-8 with TRBJ2-1; D remains ambiguous. The length of the CDR3 is 16 residues. Germline V gene data show CDR1 as SGHVS and CDR2 as FQNEAQ. Trimming stripped 6 bases from V and 6 bases from J, with 21 bases between. CDR3 nucleotide sequence: TGTGCCAGCAGACTACGGATATCCCAAGGTCCCAATGAGCAGTTCTTC. Its protein product is CASRLRISQGPNEQFF.

The chain uses TRBV5-5 and TRBJ2-7; D may correspond to TRBD1 or TRBD2 (5 bases each). Germline assignment: CDR1 SGHKS and CDR2 YYEKEE (reference sequence). The CDR3 has 20 amino acids. The ends were cut back, 0 bases at V and 6 bases at J, with 31 bases in the middle. CDR3 coding DNA: TGTGCCAGCAGCTTGGCCGATTACGCCGGGGCCGGGGTTCTAGCCGCCGAGCAGTACTTC. It specifies CASSLADYAGAGVLAAEQYF. Full variable domain (outside the CDR3, taken from reference TRBV5-5 and TRBJ2-7): DAGVTQSPTHLIKTRGQQVTLRCSPISGHKSVSWYQQVLGQGPQFIFQYYEKEERGRGNFPDRFSARQFPNYSSELNVNALLLGDSALYLCASSLADYAGAGVLAAEQYFGPGTRLTVT.